Shown below are 2 T cell receptor beta chains from a single sample sequenced in a study of shared clonotypes between healthy human individuals. Using immunoSEQ multiplex PCR, the repertoire was profiled, and TCRdb retains in-frame clones only, with some absent. The table records roughly 1 million clones, approximately 80% of them present only once. Sequences were obtained from memory CD4+ T cells from PBMCs. Subset described: CD45RA-negative fraction. The receptors stem from a man aged 18 to 35 in good health. Some clones in this sample may be carry-over from other donors' samples.

The chain has TRBV7-3 and TRBJ2-1; TRBD2 is a possible D gene (6 bases). V gave up 1 base and J gave up 7 bases, with 23 bases separating them. This CDR3 has 18 residues. Germline V gives CDR1 SGHTA, CDR2 FQGTGA. In nucleotides, the CDR3 is TGTGCCAGCAGCTTAATAGGAATAGGCGGGGTCCCCCCAAATGAGCAGTTCTTC. This codes for CASSLIGIGGVPPNEQFF.

This chain joins TRBV28 and TRBJ1-5; the D is unclear. Trimming took off 4 bases at V and 5 bases at J, with 6 bases between the two ends. The CDR3 has 12 amino acids. Per germline, CDR1 MDHEN and CDR2 SYDVKM. The CDR3 loop reads CASSSWDQPQHF. DNA for the CDR3: TGTGCCAGCAGTTCTTGGGATCAGCCCCAGCATTTT.